The T cell receptor beta chain under discussion was sequenced for a study of T cell responses to AZD1222 COVID-19 vaccine. Whole-study findings and limits: Dominant at 160-218 and 743-854, vaccine-associated CD4 TCRs also spanned spike. Donors were mostly white British, more females; clonal diversity possibly underestimated.

The V gene end was trimmed by 5 bases and the J gene end by 4 bases; junction bases not matched to a gene: 9. Germline V gene lookup returns CDR1 SGHTA and CDR2 FQGNSA. The CDR3 sequence is 15 residues long. Produced via immunoSEQ multiplex PCR; TCRdb's table is partial and in-frame only. The table has 200,000 or so clones, 87% seen once. As to this clone: Its antigen is still unknown.

The chain combines TRBV7-2 with TRBJ2-7, with 9 bases matching TRBD1. The TCR was taken from an adult in good health. This material consisted of peripheral blood, taken on day 0 of MenACWY control vaccination. The CDR3 spells CASSIPGQGKYEQYF. Written as DNA, the CDR3 is TGTGCCAGCAGCATTCCGGGACAGGGAAAATACGAGCAGTACTTC.